The 10 T cell receptor beta chains given below trace back to one sample, sequenced in a study of blood T cell repertoires in COVID-19. Profiled with immunoSEQ multiplex PCR; TCRdb holds only in-frame clones, not every one. The sample records approximately 100,000 clones, over 75% being singletons. Sequencing input: peripheral blood. The receptors were sampled from a human donor in a cohort sampled during active or convalescent COVID-19.

In its sample, this clone was seen a few times. The rearrangement joins TRBV3-1 (or the pseudogene TRBV3-2) to TRBJ2-7; no firm D call. Per germline, CDR1 LGHDT and CDR2 YNNKEL (reference sequence). V lost 0 bases and J lost 4, with 10 bases in between. There are 14 residues in the CDR3. CDR3 nucleotide sequence: TGTGCCAGCAGCCAAGACCCTGGCAGGTACGAGCAGTACTTC. Protein sequence: CASSQDPGRYEQYF.

The V gene is TRBV5-6, the J gene TRBJ1-3; D gene uncertain. The CDR3 loop spans 13 amino acids. Looked up from germline, CDR1 is SGHDT and CDR2 is YYEEEE. Trimming left V 1 base short and J 6 bases short, with 8 bases between. Here the CDR3 reads CASSLPSVNTIYF. The CDR3, as DNA: TGTGCCAGCAGCTTGCCCTCAGTAAACACCATATATTTT.

The chain is built from TRBV6-2 or TRBV6-3 and TRBJ2-3; 7 bases fit TRBD1. Trimming at V came to 0 bases and at J to 4 bases, leaving 1 base not matched to a gene. CDR1 is MNHEY and CDR2 is SVGEGT in the germline V gene. The CDR3 totals 14 residues. Here the CDR3 reads CASSYSTGPDTQYF. In DNA, the CDR3 is TGTGCCAGCAGTTACTCGACAGGGCCAGATACGCAGTATTTT.

This clone came up once. The chain is built from TRBV6-5 and TRBJ2-1, with 8 bases identical to TRBD1. CDR1 is MNHEY, CDR2 SVGAGI, per germline. J gave up 7 bases and V 0 bases, and 5 bases lay outside the gene matches. The CDR3 sequence is 15 residues long. The CDR3 region has the DNA TGTGCCAGCAGTTACTCCGCAGGGGGCTCGAATGAGCAGTTCTTC. It translates to CASSYSAGGSNEQFF.

The chain employs TRBV6-5 and TRBJ2-7; D unresolved. Between the trimmed V and J ends, which lost 4 bases and 2 bases, there was a span of 15 bases. The CDR3 is 15 amino acids. CDR1 is MNHEY and CDR2 is SVGAGI in the germline V gene. This CDR3 is CASSSHARITYEQYF. The CDR3 coding sequence is TGTGCCAGCAGTTCCCACGCGAGAATAACCTACGAGCAGTACTTC.

The gene calls are TRBV6-5 and TRBJ2-3, with D hard to call. V lost 8 bases and J 4 bases, leaving 10 bases between the germline ends. There are 12 residues in the CDR3. Germline assignment: CDR1 MNHEY and CDR2 SVGAGI. CDR3 in DNA: TGTGCCAGCCAGACTTCGGCAGATACGCAGTATTTT. It specifies CASQTSADTQYF.

This sequence joins TRBV28 and TRBJ1-2; possibly TRBD1 for D (6 bases). This CDR3 is 15 amino acids long. Germline V CDR1 and CDR2: MDHEN, SYDVKM. V gave up 5 bases and J gave up 6 bases, with 19 bases separating them. The DNA for the CDR3 is TGTGCCAGCAGTCCACCGGGCGGGGGGCTGGATGGCTACACCTTC. The encoded protein is CASSPPGGGLDGYTF.

The gene calls are TRBV18 and TRBJ2-7; 11 bases are a match to TRBD1. Germline V gene lookup returns CDR1 KGHSH and CDR2 LQKENI. The CDR3 covers 15 residues. The V and J ends lost 4 bases and 3 bases, in that order; junction bases with no gene match: 5. This chain's CDR3 is CASSRPGQGDYEQYF. DNA of the CDR3: TGTGCCAGCTCACGACCGGGACAGGGGGACTACGAGCAGTACTTC. The whole variable domain, remainder taken from reference TRBV18 and TRBJ2-7, is NAGVMQNPRHLVRRRGQEARLRCSPMKGHSHVYWYRQLPEEGLKFMVYLQKENIIDESGMPKERFSAEFPKEGPSILRIQQVVRGDSAAYFCASSRPGQGDYEQYFGPGTRLTVT.

The chain uses TRBV10-3 and TRBJ1-2, with 9 bases identical to TRBD1. The CDR3 runs to 16 residues. J was trimmed by 3 bases and V by 6 bases; bases with no gene match: 11. Germline loops: CDR1 ENHRY, CDR2 SYGVKD. The CDR3 sequence: CAIRSNRDRDYYGYTF. The CDR3 DNA reads as TGTGCCATCAGATCCAACCGGGACAGGGATTACTATGGCTACACCTTC.

The chain combines TRBV7-3 with TRBJ2-3, with D perhaps matching TRBD2 (5 bases). V was clipped by 2 bases and J by 5 bases, with 11 bases between them. This CDR3 has 14 amino acids. CDR1 and CDR2 from the germline V gene are SGHTA and FQGTGA. The CDR3 protein is CASSLLLRGDTQYF. In DNA form, the CDR3 reads TGTGCCAGCAGCTTACTGCTCCGGGGAGATACGCAGTATTTT.